This T cell receptor beta chain was captured by sequencing in a study of T-cell memory formation after mild COVID-19. TCRdb re-called the 5' RACE reads with MiXCR, one entry per CDR3 protein. The sample shows 400,000 to 500,000 distinct CDR3 sequences, 20% of them seen only once. Remarks on this clonotype: Its antigen is as yet unknown.

The germline CDR1 and CDR2 sequences are SQVTM and ANQGSEA. The CDR3 has 15 residues. The V gene end was trimmed by 4 bases and the J gene end by 0 bases; junction bases not matched to a gene: 5. Study results and limitations: Clones shrinking from day 15 to 85 showed even CD4/CD8 mixes; later expanders tilted CD4+.

This chain links TRBV29-1 with TRBJ2-3; 9 bases match TRBD1. Sequencing was done on a sample of PBMCs or a T cell subset sorted from them (not recorded which). This sequence was found in an adult woman who had mild COVID-19 (a few samples of this study predate the infection). Cell type and time point are not known. CDR3 sequence: CSVATGTGSTDTQYF. CDR3 in DNA: TGCAGCGTTGCCACCGGGACAGGGAGCACAGATACGCAGTATTTT.